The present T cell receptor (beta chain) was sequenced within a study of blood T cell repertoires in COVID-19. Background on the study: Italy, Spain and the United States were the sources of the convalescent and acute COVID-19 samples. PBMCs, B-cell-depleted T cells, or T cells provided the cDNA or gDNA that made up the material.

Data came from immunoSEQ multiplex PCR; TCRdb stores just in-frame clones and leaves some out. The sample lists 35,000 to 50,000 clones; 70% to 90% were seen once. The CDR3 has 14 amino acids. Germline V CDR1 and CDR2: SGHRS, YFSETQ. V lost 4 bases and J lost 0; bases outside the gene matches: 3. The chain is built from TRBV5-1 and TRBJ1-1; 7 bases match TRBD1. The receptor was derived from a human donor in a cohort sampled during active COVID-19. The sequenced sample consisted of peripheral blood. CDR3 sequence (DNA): TGCGCCAGCAGCCAGGGGGGCATGAACACTGAAGCTTTCTTT. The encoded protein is CASSQGGMNTEAFF. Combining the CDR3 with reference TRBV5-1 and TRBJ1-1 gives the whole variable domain KAGVTQTPRYLIKTRGQQVTLSCSPISGHRSVSWYQQTPGQGLQFLFEYFSETQRNKGNFPGRFSGRQFSNSRSEMNVSTLELGDSALYLCASSQGGMNTEAFFGQGTRLTVV.